This passage covers 19 T cell receptor beta chains from one sample sequenced in a study of T cells in Graves' hyperthyroidism and ophthalmopathy. RNA transcripts yielded amplified TCR beta CDR3 regions. HTBI primers were used for first-round RT-PCR of the TCR CDR3. TCRdb used MiXCR to reprocess the multiplex PCR reads, holding one entry per CDR3 protein. The table shows about 210,000 distinct CDR3 sequences, with roughly 15% occurring only once. Sequenced: blood. Every receptor here comes from a man aged 50-60 years with Graves' hyperthyroidism.

This clonotype was seen at least ten times. The gene calls are TRBV6-5 and TRBJ2-5, with 7 bases aligning to TRBD1. The CDR3 covers 16 residues. Losses at the gene ends were 0 bases for V and 5 bases for J; bases not matched to a gene: 9. In germline, CDR1 is MNHEY, CDR2 SVGAGI. Here the CDR3 reads CASSYSYAGGVETQYF. DNA of the CDR3: TGTGCCAGCAGTTACTCTTACGCAGGGGGAGTGGAGACCCAGTACTTC.

V is TRBV12-3 or TRBV12-4 and J is TRBJ2-3; D ambiguous. CDR3 length: 14 residues. V lost 2 bases and J 5 bases, leaving 11 bases between the germline ends. The chain's CDR3 is CASSLSAGGDTQYF. CDR3 in DNA: TGTGCCAGCAGTTTATCAGCCGGCGGAGATACGCAGTATTTT.

About this clonotype itself: Just one base apart from a much larger clone, this may be a read error. The rearrangement links TRBV13 to TRBJ2-3; D is undetermined. V was shortened by 3 bases and J by 2 bases, with 12 bases between the two germline ends. This CDR3 is 15 amino acids long. CDR1 and CDR2 (germline): PRHDT, FYEKMQ (reference sequence). The CDR3 region has the DNA TGTGCCAGCAGCTTTGACGACACCAACACAGATACGCAGTATTTT. Its translation: CASSFDDTNTDTQYF.

The sample holds many counts of this clonotype. This rearrangement joins TRBV15 to TRBJ2-7; unclear D gene. This CDR3 contains 14 residues. The V gene lost 3 bases and the J gene lost 1 base, with 10 bases spanning the gap. Germline V lookup: CDR1 LNHNV, CDR2 YYDKDF (reference sequence). The CDR3 DNA is TGTGCCACCAGCAGCCTAAACCCTTCCTACGAGCAGTACTTC. Protein sequence: CATSSLNPSYEQYF.

This clonotype was counted ten times or more. The chain has TRBV12-3 or TRBV12-4 and TRBJ2-5; D perhaps matches TRBD2 (5 bases). The CDR3 runs to 13 residues. Between the trimmed V and J ends, which lost 7 bases and 5 bases, there was a span of 14 bases. The CDR3 loop is CASTSRDRETQYF. The CDR3 bases are TGTGCCAGCACATCGAGGGATCGGGAGACCCAGTACTTC.

The chain is built from TRBV20-1 and TRBJ1-4; perhaps TRBD1 as D (6 bases). This CDR3 spans 14 amino acids. V lost 3 bases and J 6 bases, leaving 14 bases between the germline ends. CDR1 is DFQATT and CDR2 is SNEGSKA in the germline V gene (reference sequence). The CDR3: CSARVLRGYEKLFF. The CDR3 region has the DNA TGCAGTGCTAGGGTGCTCAGGGGTTATGAAAAACTGTTTTTT.

This clonotype was seen at least ten times. The V gene is TRBV5-1, the J gene TRBJ2-3; D is ambiguous. Per germline, CDR1 SGHRS and CDR2 YFSETQ. Trimming left V 3 bases short and J 2 bases short, with 10 bases between. The CDR3 is made up of 14 amino acids. As DNA, the CDR3 is TGCGCCAGCAGCTCCGGCCAGCCCACAGATACGCAGTATTTT. Residues: CASSSGQPTDTQYF.

This clonotype was seen more than once but under ten times. The chain combines TRBV18 with TRBJ2-2; D gene uncertain. The CDR3 covers 16 residues. Germline assignment: CDR1 KGHSH and CDR2 LQKENI. The V end lost 2 bases, the J end lost 4 bases, and 14 bases lay between the germline ends. The chain's CDR3 is CASSPEETWGTGELFF. CDR3 bases: TGTGCCAGCTCACCAGAAGAGACCTGGGGCACCGGGGAGCTGTTTTTT.

This clonotype was detected only a few times. The chain couples TRBV18 to TRBJ1-4; the D is unclear. The CDR3 sequence is 11 residues long. CDR1 and CDR2 from the germline V gene are KGHSH and LQKENI. Trimming shortened V by 3 bases and J by 8 bases, and 4 bases separated the two germline ends. For the CDR3, the DNA is TGTGCCAGCTCACCCCGGGAAAAACTGTTTTTT. Amino acids: CASSPREKLFF.

This clonotype was recorded at least ten times. The chain links TRBV2 to TRBJ2-3; 12 bases are a match to TRBD2. Germline assignment: CDR1 SNHLY and CDR2 FYNNEI. This CDR3 spans 15 amino acids. The trim removed 9 bases at V and 3 bases at J, leaving 7 bases unmatched. The DNA for the CDR3 is TGTGCCAGTTATAAGACTAGCGGGAGTACAGATACGCAGTATTTT. The encoded protein is CASYKTSGSTDTQYF. Full variable domain (outside the CDR3, taken from reference TRBV2 and TRBJ2-3): EPEVTQTPSHQVTQMGQEVILRCVPISNHLYFYWYRQILGQKVEFLVSFYNNEISEKSEIFDDQFSVERPDGSNFTLKIRSTKLEDSAMYFCASYKTSGSTDTQYFGPGTRLTVL.

This clonotype was counted ten times or more. This rearrangement joins TRBV6-1 to TRBJ2-4; D not resolved. The CDR3 spans 17 residues. The germline V and J ends were trimmed by 0 bases and 0 bases, with 12 bases remaining between them. Germline V gene lookup returns CDR1 MNHNS and CDR2 SASEGT. The CDR3 bases are TGTGCCAGCAGTGAAGCGCCAGTGACACTAGCCAAAAACATTCAGTACTTC. This sequence encodes CASSEAPVTLAKNIQYF.

In this sample, this clonotype turned up a few times. A much larger clonotype is one base distant, so this may be a read error. V usage is TRBV12-5 and J usage is TRBJ2-5; a weak D match, TRBD2 (5 bases). Germline CDR1 LGHNT, CDR2 FRNRAP. This CDR3 has 14 residues. The DNA for the CDR3 is TGTGCTGGTGGTCGAACTAGTTTTGGGGAGACCCAGTACTTC. Translated, it gives CAGGRTSFGETQYF.

This clonotype was observed many times. The rearrangement joins TRBV6-1 to TRBJ1-3; D is undetermined. The CDR3 is 15 residues long. V dropped 7 bases and J dropped 2 bases, with 15 bases sitting between them. CDR1 MNHNS and CDR2 SASEGT come from the germline V gene. This chain's CDR3 is CASIYEPSTGNTIYF. The CDR3 DNA reads TGTGCCAGCATATACGAACCGTCGACTGGAAACACCATATATTTT.

This clonotype has a handful of counts. A read error may be the cause here, since a much bigger clone is one base away. This chain links TRBV10-3 with TRBJ2-1, with D possibly being TRBD1 (5 bases). The germline gives CDR1 ENHRY, CDR2 SYGVKD. CDR3 size: 15 residues. The CDR3 spells CAISESGEVGGEQSF. In nucleotides, the CDR3 is TGTGCCATCAGTGAGTCAGGGGAAGTCGGTGGTGAGCAGTCCTTC.

This clonotype was observed a few times. The chain links TRBV29-1 to TRBJ2-3; D uncertain. This CDR3 is 12 amino acids long. CDR1 is SQVTM and CDR2 is ANQGSEA in the germline V gene. The V gene lost 2 bases and the J gene lost 8 bases, with 11 bases spanning the gap. CDR3 nucleotides: TGCAGCGTTGAATCCGATGGTTCTACGCAGTATTTT. It codes for CSVESDGSTQYF.

This clonotype has at least ten counts. This chain connects TRBV7-2 to TRBJ2-5; D might be TRBD1 or TRBD2, each matching 5 bases. V lost 5 bases and J 2 bases, leaving 9 bases between the germline ends. The germline V gene has CDR1 SGHTA and CDR2 FQGNSA. The CDR3 loop spans 13 amino acids. The CDR3 nucleotides read TGTGCCAGCAGCACGGGGCTTCAAGAGACCCAGTACTTC. It translates to CASSTGLQETQYF.

Worth noting for this clonotype: Germline and junction disagree at one end, which may indicate a read error. CDR3 nucleotides: TGCGCCAGCAGCTGGGGGATAGCGGGAATTTCCTACAGTGAGCAGTTCTTC. It codes for CASSWGIAGISYSEQFF. The chain employs TRBV5-1 and TRBJ2-1, with 8 bases fitting TRBD2. The CDR3 covers 17 residues. The V gene's germline CDR1 is SGHRS and CDR2 YFSETQ.

The sample holds many counts of this clonotype. The gene calls are TRBV20-1 and TRBJ2-7; the match to TRBD2 covers 9 bases. The ends lost 3 bases at V and 4 bases at J; junction bases unmatched: 4. Germline values: CDR1 DFQATT, CDR2 SNEGSKA (reference sequence). The CDR3 extends over 13 amino acids. As DNA, the CDR3 is TGCAGTGCTAGCCCTAGCGGGAAATACGAGCAGTACTTC. It codes for CSASPSGKYEQYF.

By share, this clonotype ranks as medium-sized. The chain joins TRBV3-1 to TRBJ1-1; weak D call: TRBD1 (5 bases). The length of the CDR3 is 14 residues. The germline gives CDR1 LGHDT, CDR2 YNNKEL (reference sequence). V dropped 0 bases and J dropped 3 bases, with 8 bases sitting between them. DNA for the CDR3: TGTGCCAGCAGCCAAGATGTCAGGGACACTGAAGCTTTCTTT. Its protein product is CASSQDVRDTEAFF.